These 15 T cell receptor beta chains were all obtained from the same sample, sequenced in a study of T cells after yellow fever vaccination. MiXCR, applied by TCRdb to the 5' RACE reads, yields one record per CDR3 protein. The repertoire holds roughly 500,000 distinct CDR3 sequences, under 25% seen once, with about 13% in the top ten. The input for sequencing was PBMCs, taken 15 days after the yellow fever booster vaccination. The receptors here all came from a man aged 25-45 years who received the YFV17D yellow fever vaccine.

This clonotype has more than one count but fewer than ten. The chain carries TRBV29-1 and TRBJ2-3; 7 bases are shared with TRBD2. This CDR3 contains 15 residues. Looked up from germline, CDR1 is SQVTM and CDR2 is ANQGSEA. Germline trimming cut 8 bases from V and 1 base from J; bases unmatched to any gene: 12. The CDR3 loop is CSSGRAAGRTDTQYF. DNA for the CDR3: TGCAGCTCAGGGAGAGCAGCGGGACGCACAGATACGCAGTATTTT.

This clonotype was found a few times. The rearrangement joins TRBV29-1 to TRBJ2-7; 12 bases fit TRBD2. V was clipped by 6 bases and J by 3 bases; unmatched bases: 12. This CDR3 spans 16 amino acids. CDR1 and CDR2 from the germline V gene are SQVTM and ANQGSEA. CDR3 region: CSVSGTSGRGGYEQYF. In DNA, the CDR3 is TGCAGCGTATCCGGGACTAGCGGGCGGGGGGGCTACGAGCAGTACTTC.

This clonotype came up a few times. This chain uses TRBV6-1 with TRBJ2-7; no definite D call. The CDR3 has 14 residues. The germline CDR1 and CDR2 sequences are MNHNS and SASEGT. Trimming shortened V by 6 bases and J by 6 bases, and 18 bases separated the two germline ends. CDR3 bases: TGTGCCAGCAGGATCAAGGTCGGGCCAGGCGAGCAGTACTTC. Residues: CASRIKVGPGEQYF.

The rearrangement joins TRBV6-1 to TRBJ2-1, with 12 positions matching TRBD2. The germline V gene encodes CDR1 MNHNS and CDR2 SASEGT. Trimming cost V 7 bases and J 1 base; bases outside gene matches: 8. This CDR3 has 17 residues. In DNA, the CDR3 is TGTGCCAGCACCATTTCGACTAGCGGGAGTTCCTACAATGAGCAGTTCTTC. Residues: CASTISTSGSSYNEQFF.

The table lists this clonotype with many counts. V is TRBV5-4 and J is TRBJ2-3, with 8 bases lining up with TRBD1. CDR3 length equals 15 residues. CDR1 is SGHNT and CDR2 is YYREEE in the germline V gene (reference sequence). V trimming: 4 bases; J trimming: 1 base; junction bases outside the gene matches: 5. The CDR3 spells CASSKTGEGTDTQYF. CDR3 in DNA: TGTGCCAGCAGCAAGACAGGGGAGGGCACAGATACGCAGTATTTT. Drawing the rest from reference TRBV5-4 and TRBJ2-3, the complete variable domain is ETGVTQSPTHLIKTRGQQVTLRCSSQSGHNTVSWYQQALGQGPQFIFQYYREEENGRGNFPPRFSGLQFPNYSSELNVNALELDDSALYLCASSKTGEGTDTQYFGPGTRLTVL.

CDR3 sequence (DNA): TGTGCCACCAGCAGAGGGGACGGACTAGCGGGTAACTACGAGCAGTACTTC. It yields the protein CATSRGDGLAGNYEQYF. The chain uses TRBV15 and TRBJ2-7; 11 nucleotides match TRBD2. With V trimmed by 1 base and J by 3 bases, 8 bases remained unmatched. Looked up from germline, CDR1 is LNHNV and CDR2 is YYDKDF (reference sequence). CDR3 length: 17 residues.

This clonotype turned up a few times. The chain recombines TRBV20-1 with TRBJ2-1, with D perhaps being TRBD1 or TRBD2 (6 bases each). V lost 4 bases, J lost 3 bases, and 19 bases lay in between. Germline V gene lookup returns CDR1 DFQATT and CDR2 SNEGSKA (reference sequence). This CDR3 is built from 16 residues. The CDR3 here is CSATPRQGRFYNEQFF. Here the CDR3 DNA reads TGCAGTGCTACCCCCCGCCAGGGGAGGTTCTACAATGAGCAGTTCTTC.

This clonotype came up a few times. The V gene is TRBV27, the J gene TRBJ1-1; unclear D gene. Trimming took off 9 bases at V and 0 bases at J, with 5 bases between the two ends. The CDR3 is made up of 11 amino acids. The germline CDR1 and CDR2 sequences are MNHEY and SMNVEV (reference sequence). CDR3 in DNA: TGTGCCAGTTATTTGAACACTGAAGCTTTCTTT. Its translation: CASYLNTEAFF.

The chain links TRBV5-1 to TRBJ1-1, with no clear D. The V gene's germline CDR1 is SGHRS and CDR2 YFSETQ. There are 16 residues in the CDR3. Trimming pared 0 bases from V and 0 bases from J, leaving 12 bases between. Here the CDR3 DNA reads TGCGCCAGCAGCTTGGTTGGAGCTCTCATGAACACTGAAGCTTTCTTT. This gives the protein CASSLVGALMNTEAFF. The full variable domain, rest sourced from reference TRBV5-1 and TRBJ1-1, is KAGVTQTPRYLIKTRGQQVTLSCSPISGHRSVSWYQQTPGQGLQFLFEYFSETQRNKGNFPGRFSGRQFSNSRSEMNVSTLELGDSALYLCASSLVGALMNTEAFFGQGTRLTVV.

This chain links TRBV28 with TRBJ2-5, with D perhaps TRBD2 (6 bases). CDR3 length equals 13 residues. V was shortened by 10 bases and J by 3 bases, with 15 bases between the two germline ends. CDR1 is MDHEN, CDR2 SYDVKM, per germline. As DNA, the CDR3 is TGTGCCACGGGATCGGGACTTGAAGAGACCCAGTACTTC. It is translated as CATGSGLEETQYF.

The V gene is TRBV5-1, the J gene TRBJ1-5, with D possibly being TRBD1 (5 bases). Trimming shortened V by 3 bases and J by 4 bases, and 14 bases separated the two germline ends. The CDR3 totals 15 residues. The germline gives CDR1 SGHRS, CDR2 YFSETQ. Written as DNA, the CDR3 is TGCGCCAGCAGCTCCGACCCGGGACCTAATCAGCCCCAGCATTTT. Translating gives CASSSDPGPNQPQHF.

This clonotype was seen a handful of times. This chain uses TRBV15 with TRBJ2-6; D remains ambiguous. Looked up from germline, CDR1 is LNHNV and CDR2 is YYDKDF (reference sequence). The CDR3 is 16 residues long. V was trimmed by 2 bases and J by 0 bases, leaving 8 bases between them. The CDR3 nucleotides are TGTGCCACCAGCAGACAACTTGGCTCTGGGGCCAACGTCCTGACTTTC. It specifies CATSRQLGSGANVLTF. The full variable domain, with the rest looked up from reference TRBV15 and TRBJ2-6, is DAMVIQNPRYQVTQFGKPVTLSCSQTLNHNVMYWYQQKSSQAPKLLFHYYDKDFNNEADTPDNFQSRRPNTSFCFLDIRSPGLGDTAMYLCATSRQLGSGANVLTFGAGSRLTVL.

This clonotype was counted a few times. The chain links TRBV7-9 to TRBJ2-1; D ambiguous. The CDR3 covers 16 residues. Looked up from germline, CDR1 is SEHNR and CDR2 is FQNEAQ (reference sequence). Trimming took 1 base from V and 5 from J, leaving 15 bases between them. CDR3 nucleotides: TGTGCCAGCAGCTTAGTCGGGCCCGACATGGACAATGAGCAGTTCTTC. Translating gives CASSLVGPDMDNEQFF. Full variable domain (remainder filled in from reference TRBV7-9 and TRBJ2-1): DTGVSQNPRHKITKRGQNVTFRCDPISEHNRLYWYRQTLGQGPEFLTYFQNEAQLEKSRLLSDRFSAERPKGSFSTLEIQRTEQGDSAMYLCASSLVGPDMDNEQFFGPGTRLTVL.

This chain uses TRBV10-2 with TRBJ1-2, with TRBD1 as a possible D gene (6 bases). Trimming removed 3 bases from V and 6 bases from J, with 11 bases in between. The CDR3 extends over 13 amino acids. Looked up from germline, CDR1 is WSHSY and CDR2 is SAAADI. The CDR3 coding sequence is TGCGCCAGCAGTGAACAGGGAGGTAATGGCTACACCTTC. It is translated as CASSEQGGNGYTF.

The genes are TRBV11-2 and TRBJ2-7, with D perhaps TRBD2 (6 bases). The CDR3 spans 15 residues. CDR1 and CDR2 (germline): SGHAT, FQNNGV. V was trimmed by 1 base and J by 3 bases, leaving 13 bases between them. Here the CDR3 DNA reads TGTGCCAGCAGCTTAGGAATGGGAGGCTACTACGAGCAGTACTTC. It encodes CASSLGMGGYYEQYF.